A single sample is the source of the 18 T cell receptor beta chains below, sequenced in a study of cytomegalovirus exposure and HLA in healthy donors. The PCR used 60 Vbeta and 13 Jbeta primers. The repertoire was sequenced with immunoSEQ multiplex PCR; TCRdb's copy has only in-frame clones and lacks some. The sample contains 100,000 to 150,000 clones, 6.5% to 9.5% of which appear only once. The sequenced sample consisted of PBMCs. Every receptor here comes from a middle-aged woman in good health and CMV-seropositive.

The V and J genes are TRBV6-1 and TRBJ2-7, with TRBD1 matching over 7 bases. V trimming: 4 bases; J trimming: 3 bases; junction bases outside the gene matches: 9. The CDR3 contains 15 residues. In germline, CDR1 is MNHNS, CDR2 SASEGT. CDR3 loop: CASSAGISGGYEQYF. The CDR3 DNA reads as TGTGCCAGCAGTGCCGGGATTTCAGGGGGCTACGAGCAGTACTTC.

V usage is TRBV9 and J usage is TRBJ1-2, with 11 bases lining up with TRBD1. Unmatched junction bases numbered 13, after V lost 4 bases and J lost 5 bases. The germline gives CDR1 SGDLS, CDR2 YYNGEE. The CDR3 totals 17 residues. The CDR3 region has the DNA TGTGCCAGCAGCCCCCGGGAGTGGGGACAGGGGGATTATGGCTACACCTTC. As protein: CASSPREWGQGDYGYTF. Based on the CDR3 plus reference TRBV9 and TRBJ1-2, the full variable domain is DSGVTQTPKHLITATGQRVTLRCSPRSGDLSVYWYQQSLDQGLQFLIQYYNGEERAKGNILERFSAQQFPDLHSELNLSSLELGDSALYFCASSPREWGQGDYGYTFGSGTRLTVV.

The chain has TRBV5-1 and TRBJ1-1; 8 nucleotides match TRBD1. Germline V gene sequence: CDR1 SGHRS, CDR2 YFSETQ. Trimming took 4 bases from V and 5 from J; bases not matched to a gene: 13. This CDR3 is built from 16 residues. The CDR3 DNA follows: TGCGCCAGCAGCCCCGGGGGTACCAGGGGGCAAACTGAAGCTTTCTTT. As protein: CASSPGGTRGQTEAFF. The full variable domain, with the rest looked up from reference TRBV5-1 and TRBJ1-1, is KAGVTQTPRYLIKTRGQQVTLSCSPISGHRSVSWYQQTPGQGLQFLFEYFSETQRNKGNFPGRFSGRQFSNSRSEMNVSTLELGDSALYLCASSPGGTRGQTEAFFGQGTRLTVV.

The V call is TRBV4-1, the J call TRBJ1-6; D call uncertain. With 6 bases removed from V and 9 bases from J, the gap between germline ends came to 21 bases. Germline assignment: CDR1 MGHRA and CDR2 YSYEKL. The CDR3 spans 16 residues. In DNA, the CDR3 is TGCGCCAGCAGACCCTTGGGAGGTAGTCCCAGTTCACCCCTCCACTTT. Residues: CASRPLGGSPSSPLHF.

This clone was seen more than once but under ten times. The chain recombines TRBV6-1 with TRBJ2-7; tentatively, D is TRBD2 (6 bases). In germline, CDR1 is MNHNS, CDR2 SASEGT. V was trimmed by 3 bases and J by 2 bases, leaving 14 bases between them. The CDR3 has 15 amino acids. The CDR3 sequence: CASSEMRAGPYEQYF. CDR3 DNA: TGTGCCAGCAGTGAGATGAGGGCGGGACCCTACGAGCAGTACTTC.

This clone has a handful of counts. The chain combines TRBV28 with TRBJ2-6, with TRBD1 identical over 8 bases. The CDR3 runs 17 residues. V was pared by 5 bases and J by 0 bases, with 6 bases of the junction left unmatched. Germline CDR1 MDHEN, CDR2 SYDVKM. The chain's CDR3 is CASSPGQGSSGANVLTF. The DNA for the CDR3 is TGTGCCAGCAGTCCCGGACAGGGAAGCTCTGGGGCCAACGTCCTGACTTTC.

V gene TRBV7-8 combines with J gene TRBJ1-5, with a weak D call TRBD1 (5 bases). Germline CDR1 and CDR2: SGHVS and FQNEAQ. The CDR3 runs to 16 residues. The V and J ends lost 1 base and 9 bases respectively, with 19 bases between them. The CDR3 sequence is CASSLGVQGRRRPQHF. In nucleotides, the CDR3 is TGTGCCAGCAGCTTAGGAGTGCAGGGCCGTAGGAGGCCCCAGCATTTT.

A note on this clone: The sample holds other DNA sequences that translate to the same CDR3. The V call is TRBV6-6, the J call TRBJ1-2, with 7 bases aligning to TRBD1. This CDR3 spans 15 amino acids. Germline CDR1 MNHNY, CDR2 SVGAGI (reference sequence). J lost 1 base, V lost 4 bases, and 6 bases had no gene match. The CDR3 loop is CASSSGTEFNYGYTF. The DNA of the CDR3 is TGTGCCAGCAGTTCCGGGACAGAGTTTAACTATGGCTACACCTTC.

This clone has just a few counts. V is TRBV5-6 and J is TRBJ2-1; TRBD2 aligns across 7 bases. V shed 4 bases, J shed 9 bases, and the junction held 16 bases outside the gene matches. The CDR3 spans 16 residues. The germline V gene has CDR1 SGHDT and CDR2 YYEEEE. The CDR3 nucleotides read TGTGCCAGCAGCCGCCCGGGACTACGACGATCTGGTGAGCAGTTCTTC. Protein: CASSRPGLRRSGEQFF.

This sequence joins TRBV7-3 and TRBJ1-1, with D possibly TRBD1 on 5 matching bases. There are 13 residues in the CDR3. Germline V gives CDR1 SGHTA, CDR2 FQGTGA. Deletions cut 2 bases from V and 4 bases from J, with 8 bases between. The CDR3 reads CASSLGGTTEAFF. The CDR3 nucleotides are TGTGCCAGCAGCTTAGGGGGGACCACTGAAGCTTTCTTT.

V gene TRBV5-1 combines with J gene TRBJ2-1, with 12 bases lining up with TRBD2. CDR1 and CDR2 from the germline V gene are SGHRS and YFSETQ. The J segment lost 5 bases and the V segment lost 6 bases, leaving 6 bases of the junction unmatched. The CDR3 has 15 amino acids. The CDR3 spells CASTKTSGGNNEQFF. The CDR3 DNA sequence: TGCGCCAGCACGAAGACTAGCGGGGGAAACAATGAGCAGTTCTTC.

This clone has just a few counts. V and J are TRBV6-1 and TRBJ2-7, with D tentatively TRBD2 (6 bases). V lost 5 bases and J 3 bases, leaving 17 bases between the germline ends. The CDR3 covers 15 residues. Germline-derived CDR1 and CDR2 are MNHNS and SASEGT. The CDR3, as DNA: TGTGCCAGCAGTCGCGGGACGGATGAGGGCTACGAGCAGTACTTC. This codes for CASSRGTDEGYEQYF.

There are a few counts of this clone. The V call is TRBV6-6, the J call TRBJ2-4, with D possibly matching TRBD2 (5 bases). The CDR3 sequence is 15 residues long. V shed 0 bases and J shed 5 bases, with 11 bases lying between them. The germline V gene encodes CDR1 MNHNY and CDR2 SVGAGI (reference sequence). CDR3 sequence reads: CASSYSGSRQNIQYF. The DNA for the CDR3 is TGTGCCAGCAGTTACTCAGGGAGCAGACAAAACATTCAGTACTTC.

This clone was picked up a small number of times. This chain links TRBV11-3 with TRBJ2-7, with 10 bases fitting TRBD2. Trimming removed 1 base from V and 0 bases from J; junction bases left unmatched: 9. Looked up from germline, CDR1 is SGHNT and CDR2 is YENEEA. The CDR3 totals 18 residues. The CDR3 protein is CASSLGPSGGQSSYEQYF. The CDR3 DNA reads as TGTGCCAGCAGCTTAGGGCCTAGCGGGGGACAGAGCTCCTACGAGCAGTACTTC.

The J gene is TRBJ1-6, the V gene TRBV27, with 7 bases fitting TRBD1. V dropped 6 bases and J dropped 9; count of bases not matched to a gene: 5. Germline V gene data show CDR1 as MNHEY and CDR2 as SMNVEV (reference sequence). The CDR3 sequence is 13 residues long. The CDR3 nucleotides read TGTGCCAGCAGCAAGACAGGGCGTTCACCCCTCCACTTT. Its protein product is CASSKTGRSPLHF.

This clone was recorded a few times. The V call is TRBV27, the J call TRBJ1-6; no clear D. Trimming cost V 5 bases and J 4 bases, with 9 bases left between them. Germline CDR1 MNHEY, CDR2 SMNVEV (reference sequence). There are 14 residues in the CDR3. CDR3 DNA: TGTGCCAGCAGTCTACAGAGTTATAATTCACCCCTCCACTTT. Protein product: CASSLQSYNSPLHF.

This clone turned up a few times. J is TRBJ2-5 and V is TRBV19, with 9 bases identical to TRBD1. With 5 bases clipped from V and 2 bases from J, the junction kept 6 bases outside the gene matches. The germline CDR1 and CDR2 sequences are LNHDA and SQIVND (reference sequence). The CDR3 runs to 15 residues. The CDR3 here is CASSALGQGQETQYF. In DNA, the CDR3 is TGTGCCAGTAGTGCTCTGGGACAGGGACAAGAGACCCAGTACTTC.

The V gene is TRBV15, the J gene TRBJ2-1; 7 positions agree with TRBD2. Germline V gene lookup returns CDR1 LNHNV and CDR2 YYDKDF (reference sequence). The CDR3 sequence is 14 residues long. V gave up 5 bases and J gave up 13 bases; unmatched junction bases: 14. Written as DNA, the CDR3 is TGTGCCACCAGCTTCGGGACTACCCCAGTCGTCCAGTTCTTC. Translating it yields CATSFGTTPVVQFF.